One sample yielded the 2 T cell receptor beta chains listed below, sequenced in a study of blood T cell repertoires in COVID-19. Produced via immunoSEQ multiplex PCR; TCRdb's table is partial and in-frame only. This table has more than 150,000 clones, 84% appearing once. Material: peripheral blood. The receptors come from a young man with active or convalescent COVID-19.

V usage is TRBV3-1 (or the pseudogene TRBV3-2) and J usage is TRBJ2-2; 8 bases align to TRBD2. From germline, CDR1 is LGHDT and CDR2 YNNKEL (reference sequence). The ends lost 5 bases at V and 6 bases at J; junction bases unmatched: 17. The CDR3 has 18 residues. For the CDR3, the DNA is TGTGCCAGCAGCTCAGTGGTAGTCCGCGGGAGGTCTGCCGGGGAGCTGTTTTTT. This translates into CASSSVVVRGRSAGELFF.

The CDR3 here is CASSIRGGNEQFF. The CDR3 bases are TGTGCCAGTAGTATCAGGGGTGGCAATGAGCAGTTCTTC. The V gene is TRBV19, the J gene TRBJ2-1, with TRBD1 as a possible D gene (6 bases). This CDR3 comprises 13 residues. Trimming cost V 3 bases and J 6 bases, with 9 bases left between them. Germline V gives CDR1 LNHDA, CDR2 SQIVND (reference sequence).